The next 22 T cell receptor beta chains were all read from a single sample in a study of T cells in Graves' hyperthyroidism and ophthalmopathy. RNA transcripts were the template for amplifying TCR beta CDR3 regions. The HTBI primer set was used in a first-round RT-PCR of the TCR CDR3. One entry per CDR3 protein, called by TCRdb with MiXCR from the multiplex PCR reads. The sample holds some 350,000 distinct CDR3 sequences, about 15% seen once. Sequenced input: blood. These receptors came from a woman aged 18-29 years with Graves' hyperthyroidism that later progressed to Graves' ophthalmopathy.

This clonotype was counted many times. The chain employs TRBV28 and TRBJ2-7; TRBD2 matches 10 bases. V lost 4 bases to trimming and J lost 0 bases; unmatched junction nucleotides: 15. The germline V gene encodes CDR1 MDHEN and CDR2 SYDVKM. CDR3 length: 19 amino acids. The CDR3 here is CASSSPSGRFSARSYEQYF. The CDR3 DNA reads as TGTGCCAGCAGTTCCCCTAGCGGGAGATTTAGCGCCCGCTCCTACGAGCAGTACTTC. Combining the CDR3 with reference TRBV28 and TRBJ2-7 gives the whole variable domain DVKVTQSSRYLVKRTGEKVFLECVQDMDHENMFWYRQDPGLGLRLIYFSYDVKMKEKGDIPEGYSVSREKKERFSLILESASTNQTSMYLCASSSPSGRFSARSYEQYFGPGTRLTVT.

This clonotype occurred a few times. The CDR3 here is CSVVGPGSYEQYF. In DNA, the CDR3 is TGCAGCGTTGTCGGACCGGGATCCTACGAGCAGTACTTC. The V and J genes are TRBV29-1 and TRBJ2-7, with D perhaps matching TRBD2 (5 bases). From germline, CDR1 is SQVTM and CDR2 ANQGSEA. This CDR3 comprises 13 residues. Trimming took off 4 bases at V and 1 base at J, with 11 bases between the two ends.

Ten or more counts support this clonotype. The rearrangement uses TRBV13 and TRBJ2-1, with 13 bases that match TRBD2. Germline V lookup: CDR1 PRHDT, CDR2 FYEKMQ (reference sequence). With V trimmed by 4 bases and J by 7 bases, 10 bases remained unmatched. The CDR3 sequence is 17 residues long. CDR3: CASSSRLAGGMRNEQFF. DNA for the CDR3: TGTGCCAGCAGCTCCCGACTAGCGGGAGGTATGAGGAATGAGCAGTTCTTC.

In its sample, this clonotype was seen many times. In DNA, the CDR3 is TGTGCCAGCAGCCCACGGGGACGGCGGGTCGTCTACAATGAGCAGTTCTTC. As protein: CASSPRGRRVVYNEQFF. The chain links TRBV7-9 to TRBJ2-1, with D perhaps assigned TRBD1 or TRBD2 (5 bases each). The CDR3 has 17 amino acids. Trimming stripped 5 bases from V and 3 bases from J, with 20 bases between. CDR1 is SEHNR and CDR2 is FQNEAQ in the germline V gene (reference sequence).

Regarding this clonotype: No conserved phenylalanine or tryptophan ends this CDR3, so it is likely a read error. The gene calls are TRBV28 and TRBJ1-2; 8 bases are shared with TRBD1. After removal of 6 bases from V and 6 bases from J, the junction contained 9 bases not matched to a gene. Germline-derived CDR1 and CDR2 are MDHEN and SYDVKM. The CDR3 is made up of 14 amino acids. CDR3 DNA: TGTGCCAGCAGCGATCAGGGGGCAACCCATGGCTACACCCTC. This codes for CASSDQGATHGYTL.

This clonotype occurred many times. The chain joins TRBV12-3 or TRBV12-4 to TRBJ2-5; D possibly uses TRBD1 or TRBD2 (5 bases each). The CDR3 length is 14 residues. V was shortened by 6 bases and J by 2 bases, with 13 bases between the two germline ends. The CDR3 DNA is TGTGCCAGCAGACCCGGGACGCTACAAGAGACCCAGTACTTC. It specifies CASRPGTLQETQYF.

There are many counts of this clonotype. The rearrangement uses TRBV27 and TRBJ2-1; 12 nucleotides align to TRBD2. CDR3 size: 16 residues. Looked up from germline, CDR1 is MNHEY and CDR2 is SMNVEV (reference sequence). J lost 12 bases, V lost 3 bases, and 12 bases had no gene match. The CDR3 sequence is CASSFSPSTSGRRQFF. CDR3 nucleotide sequence: TGTGCCAGCAGTTTTTCCCCGTCGACTAGCGGGAGAAGGCAGTTCTTC.

In its sample, this clonotype was seen many times. J is TRBJ1-5 and V is TRBV28; 7 bases are shared with TRBD1. The germline V gene has CDR1 MDHEN and CDR2 SYDVKM. CDR3 length: 15 residues. The V and J ends lost 5 bases and 3 bases, in that order; junction bases with no gene match: 7. The CDR3 region has the DNA TGTGCCAGCAGTCGTTCAGGGGGATTCAATCAGCCCCAGCATTTT. Its translation: CASSRSGGFNQPQHF.

This clonotype has ten or more counts. The rearrangement links TRBV20-1 to TRBJ2-7; the match to TRBD2 covers 7 bases. The germline V gene has CDR1 DFQATT and CDR2 SNEGSKA (reference sequence). This CDR3 region has 15 residues. Losses at the gene ends were 2 bases for V and 7 bases for J; bases not matched to a gene: 14. The CDR3 DNA reads TGCAGTGCTAGACAGATTCGCGGGAGATTACGTGAGCAGTACTTC. It specifies CSARQIRGRLREQYF.

The chain joins TRBV12-3 or TRBV12-4 to TRBJ2-7, with 10 positions matching TRBD1. V shed 3 bases, J shed 5 bases, and the junction held 4 bases outside the gene matches. The CDR3 length is 14 residues. CDR3 loop: CASSFKGTGDEQYF. CDR3 DNA sequence: TGTGCCAGCAGTTTTAAGGGGACAGGGGACGAGCAGTACTTC.

There are a few counts of this clonotype. The V gene is TRBV7-8, the J gene TRBJ2-1; D possibly corresponds to TRBD2 (5 bases). Deletions cut 4 bases from V and 1 base from J, with 14 bases between. This CDR3 has 16 residues. Germline CDR1 SGHVS, CDR2 FQNEAQ. The CDR3 nucleotides read TGTGCCAGCAGCTCGAGCGGTCTGGAATCCTACAATGAGCAGTTCTTC. It specifies CASSSSGLESYNEQFF.

V usage is TRBV5-1 and J usage is TRBJ1-3, with 7 bases aligning to TRBD1. V lost 5 bases, J lost 1 base, and 12 bases stayed unmatched. This CDR3 spans 17 amino acids. Germline assignment: CDR1 SGHRS and CDR2 YFSETQ. CDR3: CASRRGPIPKSGNTIYF. The CDR3 DNA reads TGCGCCAGCAGGAGGGGGCCGATACCCAAATCTGGAAACACCATATATTTT.

This clonotype was recorded at least ten times. This chain links TRBV2 with TRBJ1-5; D remains unclear. V lost 1 base and J lost 2, with 6 bases in between. The CDR3 runs 14 residues. From germline, CDR1 is SNHLY and CDR2 FYNNEI. The CDR3 bases are TGTGCCAGCAGTGAAGTTTCCGGCAATCAGCCCCAGCATTTT. It is translated as CASSEVSGNQPQHF.

This clonotype was picked up many times. The rearrangement joins TRBV7-9 to TRBJ1-5; a possible D gene is TRBD1 (5 bases). V lost 4 bases and J 10 bases, leaving 17 bases between the germline ends. The CDR3 is 14 residues long. The germline V gene encodes CDR1 SEHNR and CDR2 FQNEAQ (reference sequence). CDR3: CASSWGSPAGPQHF. CDR3 DNA: TGTGCCAGCAGCTGGGGGTCTCCTGCGGGCCCCCAGCATTTT.

This clonotype was observed many times. The chain links TRBV6-2 or TRBV6-3 to TRBJ2-7; D is unresolved. This CDR3 has 14 amino acids. The V and J ends lost 2 bases and 1 base respectively, with 9 bases between them. The V gene's germline CDR1 is MNHEY and CDR2 SVGEGT. This chain's CDR3 is CASSYDGPSYEQYF. The CDR3 region has the DNA TGTGCCAGCAGTTACGACGGGCCATCCTACGAGCAGTACTTC.

This clonotype was seen a handful of times. The chain combines TRBV20-1 with TRBJ1-2; tentative D call: TRBD1 (6 bases). The V end lost 5 bases, the J end lost 5 bases, and 15 bases lay between the germline ends. Germline CDR1 DFQATT, CDR2 SNEGSKA (reference sequence). There are 13 residues in the CDR3. The CDR3 loop reads CSAGGGRGYGYTF. DNA for the CDR3: TGCAGTGCTGGGGGGGGGCGGGGGTATGGCTACACCTTC.

There are many counts of this clonotype. V usage is TRBV28 and J usage is TRBJ2-1; the D gene could be TRBD1 or TRBD2 (5 bases each). The V end was cut by 4 bases, the J end by 15 bases, with 16 bases between. This CDR3 region has 12 residues. In germline, CDR1 is MDHEN, CDR2 SYDVKM. CDR3 bases: TGTGCCAGCAGTTCGTCTCATTTTGGGGGGTTCTTC. Translation gives CASSSSHFGGFF.

Many counts were recorded for this clonotype. The genes are TRBV28 and TRBJ2-1; D might be TRBD1 or TRBD2, each matching 5 bases. Germline assignment: CDR1 MDHEN and CDR2 SYDVKM. V was shortened by 10 bases and J by 0 bases, with 7 bases between the two germline ends. The CDR3 spans 12 residues. The CDR3 DNA reads as TGTGCCACCGGGACCTCCTACAATGAGCAGTTCTTC. Its translation: CATGTSYNEQFF.

This clonotype was counted many times. V is TRBV28 and J is TRBJ2-5; TRBD1 agrees at 9 bases. The V gene end was trimmed by 4 bases and the J gene end by 5 bases; junction bases not matched to a gene: 20. Per the germline V gene, CDR1 is MDHEN and CDR2 is SYDVKM. The CDR3 totals 19 residues. The CDR3: CASSSDFRDREVNEETQYF. The CDR3 bases are TGTGCCAGCAGTTCTGATTTCCGGGACAGGGAGGTTAACGAGGAGACCCAGTACTTC. Full variable domain (remainder filled in from reference TRBV28 and TRBJ2-5): DVKVTQSSRYLVKRTGEKVFLECVQDMDHENMFWYRQDPGLGLRLIYFSYDVKMKEKGDIPEGYSVSREKKERFSLILESASTNQTSMYLCASSSDFRDREVNEETQYFGPGTRLLVL.

V and J are TRBV7-2 and TRBJ2-3; TRBD1 aligns across 7 bases. The CDR3 is 15 residues long. Trimming removed 6 bases from V and 1 base from J; junction bases left unmatched: 7. Germline V gene lookup returns CDR1 SGHTA and CDR2 FQGNSA. The CDR3 DNA reads TGTGCCAGCAGGCAGGGGCAGGGGGGCACAGATACGCAGTATTTT. This translates into CASRQGQGGTDTQYF. Full variable domain (missing parts from reference TRBV7-2 and TRBJ2-3): GAGVSQSPSNKVTEKGKDVELRCDPISGHTALYWYRQSLGQGLEFLIYFQGNSAPDKSGLPSDRFSAERTGGSVSTLTIQRTQQEDSAVYLCASRQGQGGTDTQYFGPGTRLTVL.

This clonotype appeared a few times. This chain connects TRBV27 to TRBJ2-7; the match to TRBD1 covers 7 bases. With V trimmed by 4 bases and J by 5 bases, 5 bases remained unmatched. The germline V gene encodes CDR1 MNHEY and CDR2 SMNVEV (reference sequence). The CDR3 is 13 residues long. CDR3 bases: TGTGCCAGCAGTTATGACAGGGCACACGAGCAGTACTTC. Its translation is CASSYDRAHEQYF.

The V gene is TRBV7-2, the J gene TRBJ2-7; no definite D call. V gave up 1 base and J gave up 2 bases, with 6 bases separating them. CDR1 is SGHTA, CDR2 FQGNSA, per germline. This CDR3 spans 13 amino acids. The CDR3 loop reads CASSLGEPYEQYF. CDR3 nucleotide sequence: TGTGCCAGCAGCTTAGGCGAACCCTACGAGCAGTACTTC.